The 29 T cell receptor beta chains presented below share a single source sample, sequenced in a study of blood T cell repertoires in COVID-19. Measured with immunoSEQ multiplex PCR; TCRdb has only the in-frame clones, and not every one. Here the sample spans around 130,000 clones, around 87% being singletons. The sample comprised peripheral blood. The receptor set was obtained from a woman aged 50 to 60 who had recovered from COVID-19.

This clone was observed a few times. The chain couples TRBV4-1 to TRBJ1-2, with a weak D call TRBD1 (6 bases). The CDR3 covers 16 residues. Germline CDR1 MGHRA, CDR2 YSYEKL. Trimming pared 4 bases from V and 4 bases from J, leaving 19 bases between. CDR3 DNA: TGCGCCAGCAGCCCCCCCGCACCGGCAGGGGTCTATGGCTACACCTTC. This sequence encodes CASSPPAPAGVYGYTF.

The chain carries TRBV6-5 and TRBJ2-7, with 7 bases that match TRBD1. The V gene's germline CDR1 is MNHEY and CDR2 SVGAGI. The CDR3 is 13 residues long. V lost 7 bases to trimming and J lost 6 bases; unmatched junction nucleotides: 9. CDR3 sequence (DNA): TGTGCCAGCAACCCCAGGGGGTTCGCCGAGCAGTACTTC. This encodes CASNPRGFAEQYF.

The V call is TRBV4-2, the J call TRBJ2-7; 7 bases are a match to TRBD2. The CDR3 is 14 amino acids. V was pared by 4 bases and J by 4 bases, with 7 bases of the junction left unmatched. The V gene's germline CDR1 is LGHNA and CDR2 YNFKEQ. The CDR3 region has the DNA TGTGCCAGCAGCCGGGGACTAACCCTATACGAGCAGTACTTC. Translation gives CASSRGLTLYEQYF.

This chain connects TRBV7-5 to TRBJ2-1; the DNA was not used to check the table's D call, TRBD1. TRBV7-5 is marked as a pseudogene. The CDR3 loop spans 17 amino acids. CDR3 protein: CARSLGVGAHRCNEQFF. CDR3 sequence (DNA): TGTGCCAGAAGCTTAGGTGTAGGGGCCCACCGGTGTAATGAGCAGTTCTTC.

The rearrangement links TRBV10-3 to TRBJ1-1, with D tentatively TRBD1 (6 bases). Trimming shortened V by 1 base and J by 4 bases, and 13 bases separated the two germline ends. Germline V gene lookup returns CDR1 ENHRY and CDR2 SYGVKD. This CDR3 spans 15 amino acids. The CDR3 region is CAISELGGAGTEAFF. DNA of the CDR3: TGTGCCATCAGTGAGTTGGGGGGGGCCGGCACTGAAGCTTTCTTT.

This chain uses TRBV6-5 with TRBJ2-7; 7 bases align to TRBD1. V shed 8 bases, J shed 2 bases, and the junction held 6 bases outside the gene matches. The germline V gene has CDR1 MNHEY and CDR2 SVGAGI. CDR3 length: 13 residues. For the CDR3, the DNA is TGTGCCAGCGTCCGACAGGGAACCTACGAGCAGTACTTC. Translated, it gives CASVRQGTYEQYF.

The rearrangement joins TRBV6-5 to TRBJ2-7; maybe TRBD2 (5 bases). The CDR3 is 14 amino acids. Germline lookup yields CDR1 MNHEY and CDR2 SVGAGI. V was shortened by 5 bases and J by 2 bases, with 13 bases between the two germline ends. The CDR3 DNA follows: TGTGCCAGCAGTAGGGCAGGACTTCCCTACGAGCAGTACTTC. Translated, it gives CASSRAGLPYEQYF.

This chain uses TRBV3-1 (or the pseudogene TRBV3-2) with TRBJ1-1, with D perhaps TRBD1 (5 bases). The V gene's germline CDR1 is LGHDT and CDR2 YNNKEL (reference sequence). V gave up 0 bases and J gave up 13 bases, with 18 bases separating them. This CDR3 comprises 14 residues. CDR3 in DNA: TGTGCCAGCAGCCAAGATATAGGGGCGAGATACATTTTCTTT. Translating gives CASSQDIGARYIFF.

This chain joins TRBV2 and TRBJ1-5; D gene unclear. The CDR3 extends over 13 amino acids. CDR1 and CDR2 (germline): SNHLY, FYNNEI. Trimming cost V 8 bases and J 0 bases, with 8 bases left between them. This CDR3 reads CASHDNSNQPQHF. CDR3 nucleotides: TGTGCCAGCCACGACAATAGCAATCAGCCCCAGCATTTT.

V usage is TRBV6-1 and J usage is TRBJ1-1; D is unclear. Trimming pared 4 bases from V and 1 base from J, leaving 16 bases between. Germline lookup yields CDR1 MNHNS and CDR2 SASEGT. This CDR3 region has 16 residues. The CDR3 loop is CASSGSPGRRNTEAFF. The DNA for the CDR3 is TGTGCCAGCAGTGGATCACCGGGGAGGAGGAACACTGAAGCTTTCTTT.

V is TRBV5-5 and J is TRBJ2-1; possibly TRBD1 for D (5 bases). V gave up 0 bases and J gave up 7 bases, with 11 bases separating them. The CDR3 covers 14 residues. Germline V gene sequence: CDR1 SGHKS, CDR2 YYEKEE (reference sequence). This CDR3 reads CASSLEVRDNEQFF. As DNA, the CDR3 is TGTGCCAGCAGCTTGGAGGTCAGGGATAATGAGCAGTTCTTC.

The rearrangement joins TRBV4-2 to TRBJ2-6; weak D call: TRBD1 (6 bases). Deletions cut 4 bases from V and 2 bases from J, with 12 bases between. Per germline, CDR1 LGHNA and CDR2 YNFKEQ. The CDR3 is 16 amino acids. In DNA form, the CDR3 reads TGTGCCAGCAGCCCAGACACAGGGACTGGGGCCAACGTCCTGACTTTC. Residues: CASSPDTGTGANVLTF.

CDR3 nucleotide sequence: TGTGCCAGCAGCAACAGATCCGGGGAGACTAATGAAAAACTGTTTTTT. Its translation is CASSNRSGETNEKLFF. V and J are TRBV9 and TRBJ1-4, with no clear D. From germline, CDR1 is SGDLS and CDR2 YYNGEE. The CDR3 loop spans 16 amino acids. Deletions cut 4 bases from V and 2 bases from J, with 15 bases between. The variable domain in full, with the rest retrieved from reference TRBV9 and TRBJ1-4, is DSGVTQTPKHLITATGQRVTLRCSPRSGDLSVYWYQQSLDQGLQFLIQYYNGEERAKGNILERFSAQQFPDLHSELNLSSLELGDSALYFCASSNRSGETNEKLFFGSGTQLSVL.

The chain joins TRBV10-3 to TRBJ2-5; 7 bases are shared with TRBD1. Losses at the gene ends were 10 bases for V and 0 bases for J; bases not matched to a gene: 5. The CDR3 loop spans 13 amino acids. CDR1 is ENHRY and CDR2 is SYGVKD in the germline V gene. The CDR3 loop is CATRDRHQETQYF. CDR3 in DNA: TGTGCCACCCGGGACAGACACCAAGAGACCCAGTACTTC.

The rearrangement joins TRBV30 to TRBJ2-5, with D unresolved. Germline V gene lookup returns CDR1 GTSNPN and CDR2 SVGIG (reference sequence). V shed 2 bases and J shed 7 bases, with 11 bases lying between them. The CDR3 extends over 12 amino acids. The CDR3 spells CAWSSRPGTQYF. CDR3 sequence (DNA): TGTGCCTGGAGTAGCAGGCCAGGGACCCAGTACTTC.

This sequence joins TRBV27 and TRBJ2-7; TRBD1 is a possible D gene (6 bases). V was cut by 7 bases and J by 3 bases, with 13 bases left in between. The length of the CDR3 is 13 residues. Germline values: CDR1 MNHEY, CDR2 SMNVEV (reference sequence). The CDR3 loop reads CASKLGQYYEQYF. CDR3 coding DNA: TGTGCCAGCAAGTTAGGACAGTACTACGAGCAGTACTTC.

This rearrangement joins TRBV30 to TRBJ2-3; possibly TRBD1 for D (6 bases). This CDR3 has 14 amino acids. Germline CDR1 and CDR2: GTSNPN and SVGIG (reference sequence). The germline V and J ends were trimmed by 4 bases and 2 bases, with 13 bases remaining between them. The DNA for the CDR3 is TGTGCCTGGACTACAGGGCCCTTCACAGATACGCAGTATTTT. Amino acid sequence: CAWTTGPFTDTQYF.

The chain uses TRBV5-4 and TRBJ2-5; 11 nucleotides line up with TRBD2. The CDR3 has 16 amino acids. Germline-derived CDR1 and CDR2 are SGHNT and YYREEE (reference sequence). V lost 3 bases to trimming and J lost 2 bases; unmatched junction nucleotides: 6. The CDR3 coding sequence is TGTGCCAGCAGCTCAACCGGGACTAGCGGACAAGAGACCCAGTACTTC. Translation: CASSSTGTSGQETQYF.

V is TRBV5-1 and J is TRBJ2-3; 8 bases fit TRBD2. CDR3 length equals 17 residues. Germline values: CDR1 SGHRS, CDR2 YFSETQ. The V and J ends lost 1 base and 6 bases, in that order; junction bases with no gene match: 13. The CDR3 DNA reads as TGCGCCAGCAGCTTGACCTCGGGGGGGCCCGGTAGGGATACGCAGTATTTT. This encodes CASSLTSGGPGRDTQYF. Full variable domain (missing parts from reference TRBV5-1 and TRBJ2-3): KAGVTQTPRYLIKTRGQQVTLSCSPISGHRSVSWYQQTPGQGLQFLFEYFSETQRNKGNFPGRFSGRQFSNSRSEMNVSTLELGDSALYLCASSLTSGGPGRDTQYFGPGTRLTVL.

The chain recombines TRBV30 with TRBJ2-7; D may be TRBD1 (6 bases). Per the germline V gene, CDR1 is GTSNPN and CDR2 is SVGIG (reference sequence). V was cut by 4 bases and J by 5 bases, with 12 bases left in between. This CDR3 has 12 amino acids. The CDR3 protein is CAWTLGGNEQYF. CDR3 DNA: TGTGCCTGGACTCTTGGGGGCAACGAGCAGTACTTC.

The genes are TRBV15 and TRBJ2-7; 11 bases fit TRBD1. The CDR3 is made up of 13 amino acids. Germline V gene lookup returns CDR1 LNHNV and CDR2 YYDKDF (reference sequence). V was pared by 4 bases and J by 12 bases, with 8 bases of the junction left unmatched. CDR3 coding DNA: TGTGCCACCAGCAACGCGGGACAGGGGGTCCTGTACTTC. Its translation is CATSNAGQGVLYF.

V usage is TRBV7-9 and J usage is TRBJ1-4, with unresolved D. Germline CDR1 reads SEHNR; CDR2 reads FQNEAQ (reference sequence). The V end lost 5 bases, the J end lost 10 bases, and 11 bases lay between the germline ends. The CDR3 is 12 residues long. The CDR3 DNA follows: TGTGCCAGCAGCCATGGGAGTGGAAAACTGTTTTTT. This codes for CASSHGSGKLFF.

For the CDR3, the DNA is TGTGCCAGAAGCTTGATGTCACACTCCTACGAGCAGTACTTC. Encoded protein: CARSLMSHSYEQYF. The chain has TRBV5-3 and TRBJ2-7; no definite D call. TRBV5-3 is an open reading frame, and its role is uncertain. This CDR3 region has 14 residues. V lost 1 base to trimming and J lost 0 bases, with 8 bases between them.

This clone has more than one count but fewer than ten. V and J are TRBV5-6 and TRBJ2-4; possibly TRBD2 for D (6 bases). Germline CDR1 is SGHDT and CDR2 is YYEEEE. The CDR3 totals 13 residues. Trimming removed 1 base at V and 7 bases at J, with 9 bases between. CDR3 in DNA: TGTGCCAGCAGCTTGTTAGCGGTTAACATTCAGTACTTC. Residues: CASSLLAVNIQYF.

J is TRBJ1-5 and V is TRBV19; D is uncertain. Per the germline V gene, CDR1 is LNHDA and CDR2 is SQIVND (reference sequence). The germline V and J ends were trimmed by 5 bases and 2 bases, with 19 bases remaining between them. This CDR3 region has 17 residues. DNA for the CDR3: TGTGCCAGTAGTTCGCTTGAGGGTACTAGGGGCAATCAGCCCCAGCATTTT. It codes for CASSSLEGTRGNQPQHF.

The chain links TRBV7-2 to TRBJ2-2; 11 bases line up with TRBD2. Looked up from germline, CDR1 is SGHTA and CDR2 is FQGNSA. V lost 5 bases to trimming and J lost 6 bases; unmatched junction nucleotides: 8. CDR3 length: 16 residues. DNA for the CDR3: TGTGCCAGCAGCCCTAAACTAGCGGGAGACCCCGGGGAGCTGTTTTTT. Its protein is CASSPKLAGDPGELFF.

This chain links TRBV18 with TRBJ1-1; D not resolved. The V end lost 1 base, the J end lost 4 bases, and 7 bases lay between the germline ends. CDR1 KGHSH and CDR2 LQKENI come from the germline V gene. The length of the CDR3 is 13 residues. The CDR3 loop is CASSPLPSTEAFF. The CDR3 DNA sequence: TGTGCCAGCTCACCACTCCCGAGCACTGAAGCTTTCTTT.

The chain uses TRBV10-3 and TRBJ2-7; 9 bases line up with TRBD1. The CDR3 has 19 residues. CDR1 and CDR2 (germline): ENHRY, SYGVKD. Unmatched junction bases numbered 18, after V lost 4 bases and J lost 2 bases. The CDR3 sequence is CAISGAGTGSLPRTYEQYF. The CDR3 coding sequence is TGTGCCATCAGTGGTGCAGGGACAGGGAGTCTCCCTCGTACCTACGAGCAGTACTTC.

The chain couples TRBV30 to TRBJ2-3; 10 bases line up with TRBD2. Germline CDR1 is GTSNPN and CDR2 is SVGIG (reference sequence). After removal of 1 base from V and 3 bases from J, the junction contained 13 bases not matched to a gene. The CDR3 contains 18 residues. CDR3 DNA: TGTGCCTGGAGTGACCGATTCTCTAGCGGGAGAGTGACAGATACGCAGTATTTT. Translating gives CAWSDRFSSGRVTDTQYF.